What follows are 13 T cell receptor beta chains derived from one specimen sequenced in a study of T cell responses to AZD1222 COVID-19 vaccine. Sequencing was performed with immunoSEQ multiplex PCR; in TCRdb, only in-frame clones are kept and a portion is missing. The top ten hold about 2.7% of the sample, which has more than 80,000 clones, 80% to 90% seen once. Material: peripheral blood, obtained 28 days after the second AZD1222 dose. These receptors were obtained from an adult who received the AZD1222 COVID-19 vaccine.

The chain is built from TRBV5-1 and TRBJ1-1; D is undetermined. CDR1 and CDR2 from the germline V gene are SGHRS and YFSETQ. Between the trimmed V and J ends, which lost 4 bases and 5 bases, there was a span of 12 bases. The CDR3 totals 13 residues. CDR3 sequence (DNA): TGCGCCAGCAGCAGGTGGAGGTCGACTGAAGCTTTCTTT. Protein product: CASSRWRSTEAFF.

This clone was seen a few times. J is TRBJ1-1 and V is TRBV2; TRBD1 agrees at 9 bases. The CDR3 spans 14 residues. Unmatched junction bases numbered 1, after V lost 5 bases and J lost 0 bases. From germline, CDR1 is SNHLY and CDR2 FYNNEI. For the CDR3, the DNA is TGTGCCAGCAGTACAGGGGGCCTGAACACTGAAGCTTTCTTT. As protein: CASSTGGLNTEAFF.

J is TRBJ2-7 and V is TRBV2; 9 bases fit TRBD2. V was clipped by 9 bases and J by 6 bases; unmatched bases: 9. Germline values: CDR1 SNHLY, CDR2 FYNNEI. CDR3 length: 13 amino acids. DNA of the CDR3: TGTGCCAGTTCTCGCCTAGCGGGATCCGAGCAGTACTTC. This encodes CASSRLAGSEQYF.

The chain uses TRBV27 and TRBJ1-1; 7 nucleotides match TRBD1. Trimming cost V 6 bases and J 3 bases; bases outside gene matches: 4. CDR3 length: 13 residues. Germline CDR1 and CDR2: MNHEY and SMNVEV (reference sequence). Here the CDR3 DNA reads TGTGCCAGCAGCGAAGACAGGGACACTGAAGCTTTCTTT. As protein: CASSEDRDTEAFF.

The chain has TRBV19 and TRBJ1-2; 9 bases align to TRBD1. Germline assignment: CDR1 LNHDA and CDR2 SQIVND (reference sequence). This CDR3 has 15 amino acids. V was clipped by 3 bases and J by 6 bases; unmatched bases: 8. CDR3 amino acids: CASSIQDRGSNGYTF. DNA of the CDR3: TGTGCCAGTAGTATTCAGGACAGGGGTTCAAATGGCTACACCTTC.

This rearrangement joins TRBV3-1 (or the pseudogene TRBV3-2) to TRBJ2-1; D perhaps matches TRBD2 (6 bases). Trimming cost V 5 bases and J 7 bases, with 15 bases left between them. The CDR3 has 14 residues. The germline V gene has CDR1 LGHDT and CDR2 YNNKEL (reference sequence). The CDR3 DNA reads as TGTGCCAGCAGCAAGACCGGGACTCCTAATGAGCAGTTCTTC. Its translation: CASSKTGTPNEQFF.

J is TRBJ2-7 and V is TRBV3-1 (or the pseudogene TRBV3-2); a possible D gene is TRBD2 (7 bases). V lost 3 bases, J lost 4 bases, and 10 bases lay in between. The germline gives CDR1 LGHDT, CDR2 YNNKEL (reference sequence). This CDR3 has 13 amino acids. The CDR3 region is CASSQGGPYEQYF. In nucleotides, the CDR3 is TGTGCCAGCAGCCAGGGGGGGCCGTACGAGCAGTACTTC.

As to this clone: At one end, the junction sequence differs from germline, possibly due to a read error. The rearrangement uses TRBV7-7 and TRBJ2-5, with 12 bases matching TRBD2. Germline V gene data show CDR1 as SSHAT and CDR2 as FNYEAQ (reference sequence). The CDR3 covers 16 residues. The CDR3 bases are TGTGCTAGCAGCTTTGGGGCTAGCGGGGGGGGAGAGACCCAGTACTTC. It encodes CASSFGASGGGETQYF. Full variable domain (remainder filled in from reference TRBV7-7 and TRBJ2-5): GAGVSQSPRYKVTKRGQDVTLRCDPISSHATLYWYQQALGQGPEFLTYFNYEAQPDKSGLPSDRFSAERPEGSISTLTIQRTEQRDSAMYRCASSFGASGGGETQYFGPGTRLLVL.

The chain carries TRBV18 and TRBJ2-5; 10 bases agree with TRBD2. The CDR3 runs to 18 residues. Germline loops: CDR1 KGHSH, CDR2 LQKENI. With V trimmed by 4 bases and J by 0 bases, 11 bases remained unmatched. CDR3 sequence (DNA): TGTGCCAGCTCACTTTTCGCGACACTAGCGGGGAACCAAGAGACCCAGTACTTC. Its translation: CASSLFATLAGNQETQYF.

This clone showed up just once. This sequence joins TRBV6-5 and TRBJ1-5; D call uncertain. CDR1 and CDR2 from the germline V gene are MNHEY and SVGAGI. The CDR3 contains 15 residues. Trimming removed 7 bases from V and 2 bases from J, with 15 bases in between. This CDR3 reads CASIHQPEGNQPQHF. CDR3 nucleotide sequence: TGTGCCAGCATCCATCAACCAGAGGGCAATCAGCCCCAGCATTTT.

CDR3 protein: CASSTGSQETQYF. The CDR3 DNA follows: TGTGCCAGTAGTACGGGCTCCCAAGAGACCCAGTACTTC. The chain combines TRBV19 with TRBJ2-5; no reliable D call. Trimming removed 4 bases from V and 1 base from J, with 7 bases in between. This CDR3 region has 13 residues. Germline CDR1 reads LNHDA; CDR2 reads SQIVND (reference sequence).

As concerns this clone: The same CDR3 also results from other DNA sequences found in this sample. The V call is TRBV18, the J call TRBJ1-1, with D possibly matching TRBD1 (5 bases). The CDR3 extends over 14 amino acids. V was shortened by 3 bases and J by 4 bases, with 12 bases between the two germline ends. From germline, CDR1 is KGHSH and CDR2 LQKENI. The CDR3 DNA reads as TGTGCCAGCTCACCGGGGGGGGTGGGCACTGAAGCTTTCTTT. This encodes CASSPGGVGTEAFF. Complete variable domain (other parts from reference TRBV18 and TRBJ1-1): NAGVMQNPRHLVRRRGQEARLRCSPMKGHSHVYWYRQLPEEGLKFMVYLQKENIIDESGMPKERFSAEFPKEGPSILRIQQVVRGDSAAYFCASSPGGVGTEAFFGQGTRLTVV.

This chain links TRBV30 with TRBJ1-2; TRBD1 is a possible D gene (5 bases). The CDR3 consists of 16 residues. V was trimmed by 3 bases and J by 8 bases, leaving 25 bases between them. The V gene's germline CDR1 is GTSNPN and CDR2 SVGIG (reference sequence). This chain's CDR3 is CAWRGFSTAWSGGYTF. The CDR3 nucleotides are TGTGCCTGGAGGGGTTTTTCGACAGCTTGGTCAGGCGGCTACACCTTC.